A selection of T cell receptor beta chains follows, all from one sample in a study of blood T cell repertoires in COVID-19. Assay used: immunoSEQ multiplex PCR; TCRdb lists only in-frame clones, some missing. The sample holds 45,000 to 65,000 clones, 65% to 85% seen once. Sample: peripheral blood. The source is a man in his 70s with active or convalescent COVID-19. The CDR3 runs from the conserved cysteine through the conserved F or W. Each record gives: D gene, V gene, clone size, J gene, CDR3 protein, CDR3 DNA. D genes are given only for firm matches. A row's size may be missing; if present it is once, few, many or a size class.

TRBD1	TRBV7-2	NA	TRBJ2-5	CASSSTGVGPETQYF	TGTGCCAGCAGTTCTACAGGGGTCGGCCCAGAGACCCAGTACTTC
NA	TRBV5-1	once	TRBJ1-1	CASSLLSGTEAFF	TGCGCCAGCAGTCTGTTATCCGGGACTGAAGCTTTCTTT
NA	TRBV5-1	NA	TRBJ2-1	CASSLPGSDEQFF	TGCGCCAGCAGCTTACCAGGGTCGGATGAGCAGTTCTTC
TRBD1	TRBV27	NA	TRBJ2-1	CASSFRTGNNEQFF	TGTGCCAGCAGTTTTCGGACAGGAAATAATGAGCAGTTCTTC
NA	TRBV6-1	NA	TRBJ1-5	CASSEQTGGFYSNQPQHF	TGTGCCAGCAGTGAACAAACCGGGGGGTTCTATAGCAATCAGCCCCAGCATTTT
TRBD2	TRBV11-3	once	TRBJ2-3	CASSLGASGGTDTQYF	TGTGCCAGCAGCTTAGGAGCTAGCGGGGGCACAGATACGCAGTATTTT
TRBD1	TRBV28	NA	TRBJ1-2	CASSWTGKGYGYTF	TGTGCCAGCAGCTGGACAGGGAAGGGGTATGGCTACACCTTC
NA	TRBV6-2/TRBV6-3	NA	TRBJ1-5	CASSPSPNQPQHF	TGTGCCAGCAGTCCCTCTCCCAATCAGCCCCAGCATTTT
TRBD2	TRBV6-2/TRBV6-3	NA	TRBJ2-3	CASTPGLAADTQYF	TGTGCCAGCACCCCGGGACTAGCAGCAGATACGCAGTATTTT
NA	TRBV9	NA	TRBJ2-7	CASSVEPSYEQYF	TGTGCCAGCAGCGTAGAGCCCTCCTACGAGCAGTACTTC
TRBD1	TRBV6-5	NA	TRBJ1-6	CASSIQGALNSPLHF	TGTGCCAGCAGTATCCAGGGGGCCCTTAATTCACCCCTCCACTTT
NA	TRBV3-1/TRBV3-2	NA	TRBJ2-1	CASSQRGARYNEQFF	TGTGCCAGCAGCCAACGGGGGGCGAGGTACAATGAGCAGTTCTTC
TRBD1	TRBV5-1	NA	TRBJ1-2	CASSRRAGGIYGYTF	TGCGCCAGCAGCCGTCGGGCAGGGGGCATCTATGGCTACACCTTC
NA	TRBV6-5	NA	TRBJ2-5	CASSYSAGTQTQYF	TGTGCCAGCAGTTACTCTGCAGGGACACAGACCCAGTACTTC
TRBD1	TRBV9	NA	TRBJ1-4	CASGRGQGDEKLFF	TGTGCCAGCGGCCGAGGACAGGGGGATGAAAAACTGTTTTTT
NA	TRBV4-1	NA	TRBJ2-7	CASSQDLAGGYYEQYF	TGCGCCAGCAGCCAAGATCTTGCAGGGGGGTACTACGAGCAGTACTTC
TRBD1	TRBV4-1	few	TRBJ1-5	CASSRGTGLLGGNQPQHF	TGCGCCAGCAGCCGCGGGACAGGGCTTCTTGGGGGCAATCAGCCCCAGCATTTT
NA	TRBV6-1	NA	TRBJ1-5	CASSEGGSPGEQPQHF	TGTGCCAGCAGTGAAGGGGGCAGCCCGGGGGAACAGCCCCAGCATTTT
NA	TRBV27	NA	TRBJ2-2	CASSFRQGRPGELFF	TGTGCCAGCAGTTTTCGGCAGGGTCGACCCGGGGAGCTGTTTTTT
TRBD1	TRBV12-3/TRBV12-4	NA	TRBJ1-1	CASTRDRNTEAFF	TGTGCCAGCACCAGGGACAGGAACACTGAAGCTTTCTTT
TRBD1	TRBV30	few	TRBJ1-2	CAWATGDYGYTF	TGTGCCTGGGCCACAGGGGACTATGGCTACACCTTC
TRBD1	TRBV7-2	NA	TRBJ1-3	CASSALGQGGNTIYF	TGTGCCAGCAGCGCCCTCGGACAGGGAGGAAACACCATATATTTT
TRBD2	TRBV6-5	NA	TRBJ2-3	CASSLGLPEMDTQYF	TGTGCCAGCAGCCTGGGACTACCTGAAATGGATACGCAGTATTTT
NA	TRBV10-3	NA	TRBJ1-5	CAISENIALTSNQPQHF	TGTGCCATCAGTGAGAATATTGCGCTAACTAGCAATCAGCCCCAGCATTTT
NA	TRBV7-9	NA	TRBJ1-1	CASSLGYGVRGTEAFF	TGTGCCAGCAGCTTAGGCTATGGGGTTCGGGGCACTGAAGCTTTCTTT
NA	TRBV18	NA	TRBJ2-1	CASSTSAPSTYNEQFF	TGTGCCAGCTCAACCTCCGCGCCCTCAACCTACAATGAGCAGTTCTTC
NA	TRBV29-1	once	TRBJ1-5	CSVGSLSNQPQHF	TGCAGCGTTGGGAGCCTTAGCAATCAGCCCCAGCATTTT
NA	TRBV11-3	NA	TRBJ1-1	CASRLRAMNTEAFF	TGTGCCAGCAGACTCCGAGCCATGAACACTGAAGCTTTCTTT
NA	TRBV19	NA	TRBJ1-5	CASSIRGLNQPQHF	TGTGCCAGTAGTATTCGAGGGCTGAATCAGCCCCAGCATTTT
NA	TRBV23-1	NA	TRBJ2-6	CASSRRGLLHSGANVLTF	TGCGCCAGCAGTCGAAGGGGCTTATTACACTCTGGGGCCAACGTCCTGACTTTC
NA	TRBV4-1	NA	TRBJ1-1	CASSHRTENTEAFF	TGCGCCAGCAGCCATCGGACAGAAAACACTGAAGCTTTCTTT
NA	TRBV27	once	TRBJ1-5	CASSPRTTILGVSDQPQHF	TGTGCCAGCAGTCCCCGGACGACCATCCTAGGGGTGTCTGACCAGCCCCAGCATTTT
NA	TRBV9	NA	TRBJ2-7	CASSAEGSRAYEQYF	TGTGCCAGCAGCGCGGAAGGGTCGCGGGCCTACGAGCAGTACTTC
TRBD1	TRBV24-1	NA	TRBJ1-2	CATSDPTGGGRYGYTF	TGTGCCACCAGTGACCCGACAGGGGGCGGACGCTATGGCTACACCTTC
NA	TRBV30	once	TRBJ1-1	CAWSHRAHEAFF	TGTGCCTGGAGTCACCGAGCCCATGAAGCTTTCTTT
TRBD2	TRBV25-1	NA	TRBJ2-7	CASRRGLAGSSYEQYF	TGTGCCAGCAGGAGGGGCCTAGCGGGGAGCTCCTACGAGCAGTACTTC
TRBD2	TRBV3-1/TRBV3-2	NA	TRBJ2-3	CASSRGLAALTDTQYF	TGTGCCAGCAGCCGAGGACTAGCGGCTTTAACAGATACGCAGTATTTT
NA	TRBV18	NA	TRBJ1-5	CASSPEADNQPQHF	TGTGCCAGCTCACCGGAGGCAGACAATCAGCCCCAGCATTTT
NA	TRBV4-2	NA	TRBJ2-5	CASSQDTAEGETQYF	TGTGCCAGCAGCCAAGATACTGCGGAGGGAGAGACCCAGTACTTC
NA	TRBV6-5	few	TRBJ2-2	CAQDWAGSNTGELFF	TGTGCCCAAGACTGGGCGGGGTCGAACACCGGGGAGCTGTTTTTT
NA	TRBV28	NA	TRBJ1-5	CASIKSGGNRQPQHF	TGTGCCAGCATCAAAAGCGGGGGAAATCGTCAGCCCCAGCATTTT
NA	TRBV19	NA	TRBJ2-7	CASSIPLSGTYEQYF	TGTGCCAGTAGTATCCCCCTTTCGGGAACCTACGAGCAGTACTTC
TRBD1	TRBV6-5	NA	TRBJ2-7	CASSYGGQSSYEQYF	TGTGCCAGCAGTTACGGGGGACAGTCTTCCTACGAGCAGTACTTC
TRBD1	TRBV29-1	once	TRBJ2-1	CSASTGSDEQFF	TGCAGCGCATCGACAGGGTCAGATGAGCAGTTCTTC
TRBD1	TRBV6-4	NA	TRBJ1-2	CASSADRVVGYTF	TGTGCCAGCAGCGCGGACAGGGTAGTAGGCTACACCTTC
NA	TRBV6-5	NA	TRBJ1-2	CASSRGALGYGYTF	TGTGCCAGCAGCCGGGGGGCATTGGGCTATGGCTACACCTTC
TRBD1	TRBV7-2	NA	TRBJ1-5	CASSLTGFDQPQHF	TGTGCCAGCAGCTTGACAGGGTTTGATCAGCCCCAGCATTTT
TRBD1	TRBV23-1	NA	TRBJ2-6	CASRTGGAGANVLTF	TGCGCCAGCAGGACAGGGGGCGCTGGGGCCAACGTCCTGACTTTC
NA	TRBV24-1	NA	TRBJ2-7	CATSDPRTAGYEQYF	TGTGCCACCAGTGACCCTCGGACCGCGGGATACGAGCAGTACTTC
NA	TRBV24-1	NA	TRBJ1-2	CATSEGDYGYTF	TGTGCCACTTCAGAGGGGGACTATGGCTACACCTTC
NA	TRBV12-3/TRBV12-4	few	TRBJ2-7	CASSRLGYEQYF	TGTGCCAGCAGCCGACTAGGCTACGAGCAGTACTTC
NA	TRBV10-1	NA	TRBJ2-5	CASSASPQDSQETQYF	TGCGCCAGCAGTGCATCACCCCAAGACAGCCAAGAGACCCAGTACTTC
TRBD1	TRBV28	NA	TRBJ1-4	CASSTGGPNEKLFF	TGTGCCAGCAGCACAGGGGGGCCTAATGAAAAACTGTTTTTT
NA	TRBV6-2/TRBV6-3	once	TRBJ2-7	CASSDKYEQYF	TGTGCCAGCAGTGACAAGTACGAGCAGTACTTC
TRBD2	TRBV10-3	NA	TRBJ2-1	CAISEGTSTNNEQFF	TGTGCCATCAGTGAAGGGACTAGCACAAACAATGAGCAGTTCTTC
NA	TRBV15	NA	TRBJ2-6	CATSRLHWDSGANVLTF	TGTGCCACCAGCAGGTTACATTGGGACTCCGGGGCCAACGTCCTGACTTTC
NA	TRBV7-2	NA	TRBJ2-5	CASSLGPQETQYF	TGTGCCAGCAGCTTAGGGCCCCAAGAGACCCAGTACTTC